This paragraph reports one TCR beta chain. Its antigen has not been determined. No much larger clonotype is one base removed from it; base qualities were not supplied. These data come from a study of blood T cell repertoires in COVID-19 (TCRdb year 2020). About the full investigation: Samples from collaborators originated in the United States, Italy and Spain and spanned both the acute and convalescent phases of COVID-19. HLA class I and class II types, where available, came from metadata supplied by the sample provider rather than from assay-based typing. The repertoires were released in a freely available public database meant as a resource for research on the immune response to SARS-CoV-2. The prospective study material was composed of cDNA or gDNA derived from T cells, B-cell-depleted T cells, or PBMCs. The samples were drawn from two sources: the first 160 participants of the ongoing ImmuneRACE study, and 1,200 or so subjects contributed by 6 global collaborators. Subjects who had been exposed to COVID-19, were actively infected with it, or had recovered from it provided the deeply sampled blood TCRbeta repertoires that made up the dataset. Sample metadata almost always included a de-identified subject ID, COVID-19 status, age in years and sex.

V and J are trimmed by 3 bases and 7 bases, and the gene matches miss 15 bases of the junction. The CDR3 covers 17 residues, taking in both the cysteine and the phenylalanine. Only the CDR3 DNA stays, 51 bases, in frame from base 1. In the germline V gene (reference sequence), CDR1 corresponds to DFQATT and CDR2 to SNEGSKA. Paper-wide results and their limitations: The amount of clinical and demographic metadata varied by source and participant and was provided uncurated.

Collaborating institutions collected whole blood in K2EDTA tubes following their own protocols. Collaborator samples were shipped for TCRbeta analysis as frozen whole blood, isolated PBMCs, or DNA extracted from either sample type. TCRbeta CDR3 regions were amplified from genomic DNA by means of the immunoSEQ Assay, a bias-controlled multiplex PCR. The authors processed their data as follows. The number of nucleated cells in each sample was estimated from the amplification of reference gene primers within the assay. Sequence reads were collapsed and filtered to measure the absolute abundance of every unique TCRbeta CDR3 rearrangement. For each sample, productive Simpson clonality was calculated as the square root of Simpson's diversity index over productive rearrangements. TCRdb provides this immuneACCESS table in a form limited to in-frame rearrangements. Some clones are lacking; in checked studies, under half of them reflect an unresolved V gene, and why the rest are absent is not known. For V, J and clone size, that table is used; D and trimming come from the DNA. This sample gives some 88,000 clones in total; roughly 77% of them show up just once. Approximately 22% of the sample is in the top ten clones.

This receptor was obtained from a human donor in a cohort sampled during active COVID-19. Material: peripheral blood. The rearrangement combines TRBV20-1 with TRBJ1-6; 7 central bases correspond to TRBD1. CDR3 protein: CSASRVREGARNSPLHF. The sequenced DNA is TGCAGTGCTAGTCGAGTACGGGAGGGGGCGCGAAATTCACCCCTCCACTTT.